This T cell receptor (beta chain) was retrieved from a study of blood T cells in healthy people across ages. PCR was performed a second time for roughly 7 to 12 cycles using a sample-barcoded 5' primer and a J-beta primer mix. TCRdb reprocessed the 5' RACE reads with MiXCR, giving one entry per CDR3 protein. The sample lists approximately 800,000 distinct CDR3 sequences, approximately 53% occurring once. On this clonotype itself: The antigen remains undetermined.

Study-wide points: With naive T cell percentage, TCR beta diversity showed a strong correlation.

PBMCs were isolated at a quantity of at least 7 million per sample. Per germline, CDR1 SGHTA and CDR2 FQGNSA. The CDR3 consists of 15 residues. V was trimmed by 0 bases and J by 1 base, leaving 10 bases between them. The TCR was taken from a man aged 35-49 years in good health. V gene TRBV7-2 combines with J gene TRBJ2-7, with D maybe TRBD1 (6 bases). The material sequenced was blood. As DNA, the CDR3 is TGTGCCAGCAGCTTAGCACAGGGTTGGTCCTACGAGCAGTACTTC. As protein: CASSLAQGWSYEQYF.